The 20 T cell receptor beta chains presented below share a single source sample, sequenced in a study of cytomegalovirus exposure and HLA in healthy donors (dated by TCRdb to the late 2010s). The method was the immunoSEQ multiplex PCR assay. The source is immuneACCESS, and TCRdb retained only in-frame sequences with V and J called. Part of the clones is not carried over; for the studies checked, unresolved V genes explain less than half of this, and the remainder is unexplained. The sample profile shows some 56,000 clones; 90% to 95% of them were found once. The top ten clonotypes cover 1.1% of the sample. Sequencing was carried out using PBMCs. These receptors all stem from a man between 18 and 29 years old in good health and CMV-seronegative.

This chain connects TRBV6-6 to TRBJ2-2, with TRBD2 identical over 12 bases. V was clipped by 2 bases and J by 5 bases; unmatched bases: 3. Germline values: CDR1 MNHNY, CDR2 SVGAGI (reference sequence). The CDR3 has 16 amino acids. This chain's CDR3 is CASSYGTSGFTGELFF. CDR3 nucleotides: TGTGCCAGCAGTTACGGGACTAGCGGGTTTACCGGGGAGCTGTTTTTT.

The V and J genes are TRBV6-5 and TRBJ2-7; 7 positions match TRBD1. Germline V CDR1 and CDR2: MNHEY, SVGAGI. Trimming took 6 bases from V and 5 from J; bases not matched to a gene: 10. The CDR3 has 14 amino acids. For the CDR3, the DNA is TGTGCCAGCAGCAAACAGGGGTCTTTCAACGAGCAGTACTTC. This sequence encodes CASSKQGSFNEQYF.

The chain links TRBV6-5 to TRBJ1-4; TRBD1 might be the D (5 bases). The CDR3 sequence is 15 residues long. CDR1 is MNHEY and CDR2 is SVGAGI in the germline V gene. The V and J ends lost 0 bases and 8 bases respectively, with 13 bases between them. DNA of the CDR3: TGTGCCAGCAGTTACTCGCTCAGGGCAGACGAAAAACTGTTTTTT. Translation gives CASSYSLRADEKLFF.

This chain uses TRBV14 with TRBJ2-5, with 7 bases aligning to TRBD2. Germline CDR1 and CDR2: SGHDN and FVKESK. CDR3 length: 15 amino acids. With 0 bases clipped from V and 3 bases from J, the junction kept 4 bases outside the gene matches. As DNA, the CDR3 is TGTGCCAGCAGCCAAGATTACGGGACTAAAGAGACCCAGTACTTC. This translates into CASSQDYGTKETQYF.

The gene calls are TRBV28 and TRBJ1-5; 7 bases agree with TRBD1. CDR3 length: 13 residues. CDR1 and CDR2 from the germline V gene are MDHEN and SYDVKM. Trimming cost V 7 bases and J 6 bases; bases outside gene matches: 6. The CDR3 coding sequence is TGTGCCAGCACCCCAGGGGGTTCTCAGCCCCAGCATTTT. Residues: CASTPGGSQPQHF.

In its sample, this clone was seen a few times. The rearrangement links TRBV7-2 to TRBJ2-3; 10 bases agree with TRBD2. Germline V gene data show CDR1 as SGHTA and CDR2 as FQGNSA. The junction had 7 bases not matched to a gene; V was cut back by 3 bases and J by 4 bases. The length of the CDR3 is 16 residues. CDR3 DNA sequence: TGTGCCAGCAGCTTTGCCTTAGCGGGAGGTGCAGATACGCAGTATTTT. Amino acid sequence: CASSFALAGGADTQYF.

V is TRBV14 and J is TRBJ1-2; 7 bases fit TRBD1. This CDR3 has 15 residues. CDR1 SGHDN and CDR2 FVKESK come from the germline V gene. V shed 4 bases and J 6 bases; nucleotides not matched to a gene: 11. This CDR3 reads CASSPLGQTVDGYTF. The DNA of the CDR3 is TGTGCCAGCAGCCCCCTGGGACAGACTGTAGATGGCTACACCTTC.

The chain carries TRBV4-1 and TRBJ1-4, with D perhaps TRBD1 (6 bases). This CDR3 region has 18 residues. Per the germline V gene, CDR1 is MGHRA and CDR2 is YSYEKL. The V end lost 7 bases, the J end lost 0 bases, and 21 bases lay between the germline ends. The CDR3 reads CASTGNTTGGSTNEKLFF. The CDR3 DNA follows: TGCGCCAGCACCGGGAATACCACGGGGGGCTCAACTAATGAAAAACTGTTTTTT.

The chain has TRBV5-4 and TRBJ2-1; tentative D call: TRBD2 (6 bases). CDR1 is SGHNT and CDR2 is YYREEE in the germline V gene (reference sequence). This CDR3 is built from 13 residues. Trimming pared 0 bases from V and 10 bases from J, leaving 11 bases between. CDR3 coding DNA: TGTGCCAGCAGCTTGGCGGAGGGCAGGGAGCAGTTCTTC. It codes for CASSLAEGREQFF. The entire variable domain, with the rest obtained from reference TRBV5-4 and TRBJ2-1, is as follows: ETGVTQSPTHLIKTRGQQVTLRCSSQSGHNTVSWYQQALGQGPQFIFQYYREEENGRGNFPPRFSGLQFPNYSSELNVNALELDDSALYLCASSLAEGREQFFGPGTRLTVL.

This clone has a handful of counts. V is TRBV10-2 and J is TRBJ1-4; TRBD1 matches at 8 bases. The trim removed 8 bases at V and 9 bases at J, leaving 8 bases unmatched. CDR3 length equals 13 residues. From germline, CDR1 is WSHSY and CDR2 SAAADI. The CDR3 protein is CASGDRGSQKLFF. The CDR3 DNA reads TGCGCCAGCGGCGACAGGGGATCTCAAAAACTGTTTTTT.

The gene calls are TRBV5-1 and TRBJ2-3, with a possible D match to TRBD2 (6 bases). There are 16 residues in the CDR3. V lost 4 bases, J lost 0 bases, and 15 bases lay in between. CDR1 SGHRS and CDR2 YFSETQ come from the germline V gene. This CDR3 is CASSLYLGGSTDTQYF. The CDR3 DNA follows: TGCGCCAGCAGCCTATATCTCGGGGGTAGCACAGATACGCAGTATTTT. The entire variable domain, with the rest obtained from reference TRBV5-1 and TRBJ2-3, is as follows: KAGVTQTPRYLIKTRGQQVTLSCSPISGHRSVSWYQQTPGQGLQFLFEYFSETQRNKGNFPGRFSGRQFSNSRSEMNVSTLELGDSALYLCASSLYLGGSTDTQYFGPGTRLTVL.

The count of this clone is one. The chain links TRBV5-1 to TRBJ1-1; D not certain. V lost 0 bases and J lost 3, with 12 bases in between. The germline gives CDR1 SGHRS, CDR2 YFSETQ. CDR3 length equals 15 residues. CDR3 in amino acids: CASSLDTVADTEAFF. In DNA form, the CDR3 reads TGCGCCAGCAGCTTGGACACGGTTGCGGACACTGAAGCTTTCTTT.

A few counts support this clone. The gene calls are TRBV11-2 and TRBJ2-7; 7 nucleotides line up with TRBD1. This CDR3 comprises 14 residues. The V gene end was trimmed by 7 bases and the J gene end by 5 bases; junction bases not matched to a gene: 11. The germline V gene has CDR1 SGHAT and CDR2 FQNNGV. CDR3 region: CASTRPGGSNEQYF. CDR3 nucleotides: TGTGCCAGCACGCGTCCAGGGGGATCTAACGAGCAGTACTTC.

The rearrangement links TRBV6-5 to TRBJ1-5; D might be TRBD1 (5 bases). CDR1 and CDR2 from the germline V gene are MNHEY and SVGAGI. The CDR3 sequence is 13 residues long. V lost 5 bases and J lost 6, with 11 bases in between. In nucleotides, the CDR3 is TGTGCCAGCAGTCAAGCTCAGGGTCAGCCCCAGCATTTT. Protein: CASSQAQGQPQHF.

The J gene is TRBJ2-7, the V gene TRBV4-1; D not certain. The CDR3 spans 15 residues. Trimming removed 0 bases from V and 3 bases from J, with 12 bases in between. Looked up from germline, CDR1 is MGHRA and CDR2 is YSYEKL. CDR3 region: CASSQEWSGLYEQYF. In DNA form, the CDR3 reads TGCGCCAGCAGCCAAGAGTGGTCAGGTCTCTACGAGCAGTACTTC.

This clone was detected once. The CDR3: CASSSAPGTAYEQYF. CDR3 nucleotides: TGCGCCAGCAGCTCGGCCCCCGGGACAGCCTACGAGCAGTACTTC. This rearrangement joins TRBV5-1 to TRBJ2-7; the match to TRBD1 covers 7 bases. The junction had 8 bases not matched to a gene; V was cut back by 3 bases and J by 2 bases. The CDR3 has 15 amino acids. Per germline, CDR1 SGHRS and CDR2 YFSETQ.

The CDR3 coding sequence is TGTGCCAGCAGCTTAGTAACAGGGGTACAAGAAAAACTGTTTTTT. It specifies CASSLVTGVQEKLFF. V usage is TRBV11-2 and J usage is TRBJ1-4, with 7 bases aligning to TRBD1. CDR1 is SGHAT, CDR2 FQNNGV, per germline. The CDR3 contains 15 residues. The V gene end was trimmed by 1 base and the J gene end by 8 bases; junction bases not matched to a gene: 7.

J is TRBJ2-7 and V is TRBV25-1, with 11 bases fitting TRBD2. Germline CDR1 is MGHDK and CDR2 is SYGVNS. The V gene end was trimmed by 6 bases and the J gene end by 3 bases; junction bases not matched to a gene: 7. The CDR3 is 15 amino acids. CDR3 sequence: CASSITSGRDYEQYF. The CDR3 bases are TGTGCCAGCAGCATCACTAGCGGGAGAGACTACGAGCAGTACTTC.

V is TRBV4-3 and J is TRBJ2-2, with D perhaps matching TRBD2 (5 bases). The CDR3 has 13 amino acids. V lost 4 bases to trimming and J lost 6 bases, with 9 bases between them. Germline assignment: CDR1 LGHNA and CDR2 YSLEER. CDR3 in DNA: TGCGCCAGCAGCCCCCTAGCCCCCGGGGAGCTGTTTTTT. This gives the protein CASSPLAPGELFF.

The rearrangement joins TRBV19 to TRBJ1-5; no clear D gene. This CDR3 region has 16 residues. The germline V gene has CDR1 LNHDA and CDR2 SQIVND (reference sequence). Trimming shortened V by 4 bases and J by 2 bases, and 15 bases separated the two germline ends. CDR3 nucleotide sequence: TGTGCCAGTAGTAGGAGGGCGGAGGTGGGCAATCAGCCCCAGCATTTT. The encoded protein is CASSRRAEVGNQPQHF.